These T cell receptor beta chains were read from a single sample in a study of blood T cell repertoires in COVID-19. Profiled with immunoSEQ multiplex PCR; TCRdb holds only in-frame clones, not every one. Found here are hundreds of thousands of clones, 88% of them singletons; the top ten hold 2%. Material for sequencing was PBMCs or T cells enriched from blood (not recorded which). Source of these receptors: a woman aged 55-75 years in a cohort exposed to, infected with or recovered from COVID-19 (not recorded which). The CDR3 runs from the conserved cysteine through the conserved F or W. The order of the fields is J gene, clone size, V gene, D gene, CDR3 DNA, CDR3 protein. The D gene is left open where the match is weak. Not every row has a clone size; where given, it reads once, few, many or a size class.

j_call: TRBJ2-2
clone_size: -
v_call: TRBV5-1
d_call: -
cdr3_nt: TGCGCCAGCAGCTTTGGAAGCGCGAGGCTCACCGGGGAGCTGTTTTTT
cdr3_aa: CASSFGSARLTGELFF

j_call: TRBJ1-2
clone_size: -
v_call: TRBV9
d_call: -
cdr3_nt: TGTGCCAGCAGCGTAGGGATAGGCGGTGGCTACACCTTC
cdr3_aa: CASSVGIGGGYTF

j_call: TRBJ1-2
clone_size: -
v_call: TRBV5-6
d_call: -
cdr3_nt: TGTGCCAGCATCCTCCGGCGCCGAGGCTATGGCTACACCTTC
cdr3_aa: CASILRRRGYGYTF

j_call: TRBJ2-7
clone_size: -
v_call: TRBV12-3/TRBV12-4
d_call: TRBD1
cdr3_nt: TGTGCCAGCAGGCGCGGACAGGGGACCGAGCAGTACTTC
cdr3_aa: CASRRGQGTEQYF

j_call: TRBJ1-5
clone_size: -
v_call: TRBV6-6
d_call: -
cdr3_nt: TGTGCCAGCATCCTTCCGGGTGGGAATCAGCCCCAGCATTTT
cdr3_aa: CASILPGGNQPQHF

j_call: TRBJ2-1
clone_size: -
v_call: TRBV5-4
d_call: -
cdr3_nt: TGTGCCAGCAGCATGGGAGGGGGCACGAACAATGAGCAGTTCTTC
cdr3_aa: CASSMGGGTNNEQFF

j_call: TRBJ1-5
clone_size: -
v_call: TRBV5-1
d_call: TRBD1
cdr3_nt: TGCGCCAGCAGCTTGGATGAGGGGGCCAATCAGCCCCAGCATTTT
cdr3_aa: CASSLDEGANQPQHF

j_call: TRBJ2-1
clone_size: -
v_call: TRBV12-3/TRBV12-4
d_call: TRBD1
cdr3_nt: TGTGCCAGCAGAGGGGACAGGGGCCGTGAGCAGTTCTTC
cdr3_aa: CASRGDRGREQFF

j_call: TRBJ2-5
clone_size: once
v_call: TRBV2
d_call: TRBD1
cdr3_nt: TGTGCCACCCGTTCCCGACAGGGGATTTCCCAAGAGACCCAGTACTTC
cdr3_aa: CATRSRQGISQETQYF

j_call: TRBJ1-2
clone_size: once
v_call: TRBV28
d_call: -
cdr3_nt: TGTGCCAGCAGCCCAGGTTTAGGGGTGACCTATGGCTACACCTTC
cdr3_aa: CASSPGLGVTYGYTF

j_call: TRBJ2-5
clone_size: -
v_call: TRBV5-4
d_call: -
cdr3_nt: TGTGCCAGCAGCTTGGACATCAGGGGAATTGGGCGGGAGACCCAGTACTTC
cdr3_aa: CASSLDIRGIGRETQYF

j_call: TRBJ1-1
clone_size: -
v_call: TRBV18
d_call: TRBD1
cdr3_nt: TGTGCCAGCTCACCATCAAAAACAGGGGACACTGAAGCTTTCTTT
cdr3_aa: CASSPSKTGDTEAFF

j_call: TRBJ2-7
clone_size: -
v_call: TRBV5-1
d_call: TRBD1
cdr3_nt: TGCGCCAGCGGAACAGGGGACCACGAGCAGTACTTC
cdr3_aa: CASGTGDHEQYF

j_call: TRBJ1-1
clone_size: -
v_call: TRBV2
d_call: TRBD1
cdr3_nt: TGTGCCACCAAAGCCGGGACAGGGGGAGTGAACACTGAAGCTTTCTTT
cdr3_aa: CATKAGTGGVNTEAFF

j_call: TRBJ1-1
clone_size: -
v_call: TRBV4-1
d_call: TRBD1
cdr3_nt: TGCGCCAGCAGCCGGTACGGACAGGGGGAGGATGAAGCTTTCTTT
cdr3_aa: CASSRYGQGEDEAFF

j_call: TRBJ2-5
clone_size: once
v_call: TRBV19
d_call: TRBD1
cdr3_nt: TGTGCCAGTAGTATCCAGACAGGGGGCCGTGAGACCCAGTACTTC
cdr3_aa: CASSIQTGGRETQYF